This TCR beta chain was recorded in a study of cytomegalovirus exposure and HLA in healthy donors. A word on this clone: Its antigen is as yet unknown.

Findings and limits, study-wide: Reports state that TCR beta sequences accurately predicted most subjects' HLA-A and HLA-B alleles. Exclusion as indistinguishable affected some V segments, including TRBV6-2 and TRBV6-3.

With 60 Vbeta and 13 Jbeta primers, the PCR was carried out. In the authors' methods: As a later analysis found, there were 82 million or so unique TCR beta chains, of which roughly 11 million were shared. Assay used: immunoSEQ multiplex PCR; TCRdb lists only in-frame clones, some missing. The V and J calls and clone size come from that table; D and trimming were worked out from the DNA. This sample carries roughly 66,000 clones, around 77% of them seen once, and the ten largest clones take 6% to 6.5%. There are 14 residues in the CDR3. V shed 6 bases, J shed 2 bases, and the junction held 7 bases outside the gene matches. Per germline, CDR1 LNHDA and CDR2 SQIVND (reference sequence).

Sequences were obtained from PBMCs. The origin of this receptor is a man over 45 in good health and CMV-seronegative. The chain couples TRBV19 to TRBJ2-7; 7 nucleotides line up with TRBD2. The CDR3 DNA reads as TGTGCCAGTAGCCCGGGGGGAGGGACCTACGAGCAGTACTTC. Translation: CASSPGGGTYEQYF.